This T cell receptor (beta chain) came from a study of response to subunit inactivated influenza vaccine (dated by TCRdb to 2017 to 2018). With regard to the full study: The study used deep quantitative T cell receptor repertoire profiling to track responses to a trivalent subunit inactivated influenza vaccine. Paper-wide results and their limitations: According to the authors, only a limited number of new T cells may be recruited by each seasonal influenza vaccination.

Of note for this clonotype: Its antigen specificity is not known. No much larger clonotype is one base removed from it; base qualities were not supplied.

Library preparation was by RT-PCR. Reads for this sample came from an Illumina HiSeq 2500. TCRdb passed the public sequencing reads through fastp at Q25 and MiXCR, retaining productive beta sequences. Each CDR3 protein appears once, grouped with its most common genes and DNA. The sample profile shows about 620,000 distinct CDR3 sequences; 12% of them were found once. The ten largest clones represent about 9.4% of the sample. For CDR1 and CDR2, the germline V gene lists MGHRA and YSYEKL. V ends up 3 bases short and J 8 bases short, with an unmatched junction base count of 9. Spanning cysteine to phenylalanine, the CDR3 consists of 16 amino acids. The read is trimmed to its CDR3 DNA, 48 bases read in frame from base 1.

This clonotype was sampled from a middle-aged man who received an inactivated influenza vaccine. Donor details come from another sample of the same person, matched by shared clones. The sequenced sample was PBMCs from blood, obtained on the day of vaccination. The chain uses TRBV4-1 and TRBJ2-1; 11 bases in the junction line up with TRBD2. The bases are TGCGCCAGCAGCCAGATTTTTAGCGGGGGGGCCTATGAGCAGTTCTTC. Its amino acids are CASSQIFSGGAYEQFF.